Each of the 2 T cell receptor beta chains below was sequenced from the same sample in a study of T cell responses to AZD1222 COVID-19 vaccine. Produced via immunoSEQ multiplex PCR; TCRdb's table is partial and in-frame only. The top ten clones hold roughly 3.5% of a sample with approximately 200,000 clones, just over 90% of them seen once. Here the sequenced sample was peripheral blood, taken 28 days after the second AZD1222 dose. These receptors were obtained from an adult who received the AZD1222 COVID-19 vaccine.

This rearrangement joins TRBV28 to TRBJ2-1; a weak D match, TRBD2 (5 bases). Trimming removed 3 bases from V and 15 bases from J, with 27 bases in between. CDR1 is MDHEN, CDR2 SYDVKM, per germline. The CDR3 runs to 16 residues. CDR3 residues: CASSFWWENTGLLPFF. Here the CDR3 DNA reads TGTGCCAGCAGTTTTTGGTGGGAGAACACCGGTCTTCTGCCGTTCTTC.

This clone was counted a few times. The chain links TRBV4-3 to TRBJ2-5, with 7 bases matching TRBD2. CDR1 and CDR2 from the germline V gene are LGHNA and YSLEER. Trimming cost V 2 bases and J 5 bases; bases outside gene matches: 5. The CDR3 covers 14 residues. The CDR3 region is CASSQREGSETQYF. In DNA, the CDR3 is TGCGCCAGCAGCCAAAGGGAGGGGTCGGAGACCCAGTACTTC.